The present TCR beta chain was sequenced within a study of cytomegalovirus exposure and HLA in healthy donors. CDR1 LGHNA and CDR2 YNFKEQ come from the germline V gene. The junction had 15 bases not matched to a gene; V was cut back by 0 bases and J by 8 bases. The CDR3 totals 19 residues. Vbeta (60) and Jbeta (13) primers were used in the PCR. Clones were sequenced by immunoSEQ multiplex PCR, and TCRdb holds only the in-frame ones, with some missing. The sample has 150,000 to 200,000 clones; roughly four fifths are singletons. Input material: PBMCs. The receptor comes from a woman aged 40 to 50 in good health and CMV-seronegative. V and J are TRBV4-2 and TRBJ1-4; 10 bases are shared with TRBD1. CDR3 in DNA: TGTGCCAGCAGCCAAGATTTGGGACAGGGGTCGAGGGTTGAAGAAAAACTGTTTTTT. This gives the protein CASSQDLGQGSRVEEKLFF.